This T cell receptor beta chain was profiled in a study of T cell responses to AZD1222 COVID-19 vaccine. Study-level results: Reports say nearly half of spike-specific TCRs go after unmutated variant regions.

V was trimmed by 3 bases and J by 8 bases, leaving 11 bases between them. Germline CDR1 SGHNT, CDR2 YYREEE (reference sequence). This CDR3 spans 12 amino acids. Here immunoSEQ multiplex PCR was the method, and the copy in TCRdb shows in-frame clones only, minus some. The repertoire holds about 130,000 clones, with about 80% as singletons. On this clone: The target antigen is unknown.

The chain combines TRBV5-4 with TRBJ1-1; D might be TRBD1 (5 bases). The TCR sequence derives from an adult in good health. The sample in question was peripheral blood, obtained on day 0 of AZD1222 vaccination. The DNA for the CDR3 is TGTGCCAGCAGCTCCCCCGGGACGGAAGCTTTCTTT. Its protein is CASSSPGTEAFF.